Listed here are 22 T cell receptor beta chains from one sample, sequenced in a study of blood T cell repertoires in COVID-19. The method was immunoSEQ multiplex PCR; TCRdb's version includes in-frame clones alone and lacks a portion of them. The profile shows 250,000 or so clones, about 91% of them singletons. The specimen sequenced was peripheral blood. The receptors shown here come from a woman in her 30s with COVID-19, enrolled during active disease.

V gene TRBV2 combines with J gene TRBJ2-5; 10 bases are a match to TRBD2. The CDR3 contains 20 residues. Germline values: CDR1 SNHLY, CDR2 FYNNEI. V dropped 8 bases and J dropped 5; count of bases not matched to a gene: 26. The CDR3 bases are TGTGCCAGCGCTACAGGGGGACGAGGAGCGGGAGGGCCGAGTAGGGAGACCCAGTACTTC. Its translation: CASATGGRGAGGPSRETQYF.

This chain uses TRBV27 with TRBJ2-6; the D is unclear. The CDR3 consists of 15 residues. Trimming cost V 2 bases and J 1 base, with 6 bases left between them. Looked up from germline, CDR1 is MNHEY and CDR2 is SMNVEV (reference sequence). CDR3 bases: TGTGCCAGCAGTTTACCAGTATCTGGGGCCAACGTCCTGACTTTC. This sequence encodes CASSLPVSGANVLTF.

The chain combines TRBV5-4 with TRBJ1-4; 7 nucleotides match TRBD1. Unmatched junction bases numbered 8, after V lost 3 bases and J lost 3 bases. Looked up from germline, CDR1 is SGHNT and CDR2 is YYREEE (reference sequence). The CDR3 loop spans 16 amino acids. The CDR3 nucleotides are TGTGCCAGCAGCTCGACTCAGGGGGGACCTAATGAAAAACTGTTTTTT. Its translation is CASSSTQGGPNEKLFF.

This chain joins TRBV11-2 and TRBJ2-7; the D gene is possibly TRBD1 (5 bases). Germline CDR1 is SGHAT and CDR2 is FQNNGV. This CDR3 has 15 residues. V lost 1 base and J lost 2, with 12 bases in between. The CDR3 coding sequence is TGTGCCAGCAGCTTAGCCCCGGACAAGACCTACGAGCAGTACTTC. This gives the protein CASSLAPDKTYEQYF. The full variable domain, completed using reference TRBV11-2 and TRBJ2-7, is EAGVAQSPRYKIIEKRQSVAFWCNPISGHATLYWYQQILGQGPKLLIQFQNNGVVDDSQLPKDRFSAERLKGVDSTLKIQPAKLEDSAVYLCASSLAPDKTYEQYFGPGTRLTVT.

Here the CDR3 reads CASSLDPPGGTEAFF. The CDR3 DNA follows: TGTGCCAGCAGCTTAGATCCTCCAGGGGGGACTGAAGCTTTCTTT. V is TRBV11-3 and J is TRBJ1-1, with 7 bases fitting TRBD1. V trimming: 0 bases; J trimming: 5 bases; junction bases outside the gene matches: 6. Germline CDR1 and CDR2: SGHNT and YENEEA. The CDR3 is 15 amino acids. The whole variable domain, filled in from reference TRBV11-3 and TRBJ1-1, reads EAGVVQSPRYKIIEKKQPVAFWCNPISGHNTLYWYLQNLGQGPELLIRYENEEAVDDSQLPKDRFSAERLKGVDSTLKIQPAELGDSAVYLCASSLDPPGGTEAFFGQGTRLTVV.

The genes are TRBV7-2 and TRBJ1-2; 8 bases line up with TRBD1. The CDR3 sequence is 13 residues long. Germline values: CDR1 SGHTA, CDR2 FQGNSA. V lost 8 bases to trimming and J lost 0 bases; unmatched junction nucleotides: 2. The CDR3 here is CASGDRTNYGYTF. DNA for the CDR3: TGTGCCAGCGGGGACAGGACTAACTATGGCTACACCTTC.

The CDR3 DNA reads TGCGCCAGCAGTCAATGGTCGAGACAGGGAAGATGCTATGGCTACACCTTC. This sequence encodes CASSQWSRQGRCYGYTF. This chain uses TRBV23-1 with TRBJ1-2, with 7 nucleotides matching TRBD1. TRBV23-1 is filed as an ORF, its function uncertain. V lost 1 base to trimming and J lost 4 bases; unmatched junction nucleotides: 12. The CDR3 totals 17 residues.

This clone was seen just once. The CDR3 region has the DNA TGTGCCAGCAGTGAAACGCAGATCACTAACTATGGCTACACCTTC. This sequence encodes CASSETQITNYGYTF. The rearrangement uses TRBV6-1 and TRBJ1-2; D is unclear. The CDR3 runs 15 residues. V was pared by 2 bases and J by 0 bases, with 10 bases between. In germline, CDR1 is MNHNS, CDR2 SASEGT.

This chain's CDR3 is CAWSEFSQGTYEQYV. The CDR3 DNA is TGTGCCTGGAGTGAGTTTTCGCAGGGGACCTACGAGCAGTACGTC. The chain uses TRBV30 and TRBJ2-7, with a weak D call TRBD1 (6 bases). Trimming removed 1 base at V and 2 bases at J, with 15 bases between. Germline-derived CDR1 and CDR2 are GTSNPN and SVGIG (reference sequence). The CDR3 has 15 residues.

The DNA of the CDR3 is TGTGCCAGCAGTCTAGCGGGCAATGAGCAGTTCTTC. As protein: CASSLAGNEQFF. The V gene is TRBV6-5, the J gene TRBJ2-1; 8 positions agree with TRBD2. Losses at the gene ends were 5 bases for V and 6 bases for J; bases not matched to a gene: 0. Looked up from germline, CDR1 is MNHEY and CDR2 is SVGAGI. The CDR3 extends over 12 amino acids.

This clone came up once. CDR3 sequence (DNA): TGCGCCAGCAGCTTAACAGGGTCCTCTGGAAACACCATATATTTT. Protein sequence: CASSLTGSSGNTIYF. The chain links TRBV5-1 to TRBJ1-3; weak D call: TRBD1 (6 bases). From germline, CDR1 is SGHRS and CDR2 YFSETQ. The CDR3 is 15 residues long. V lost 2 bases and J 0 bases, leaving 9 bases between the germline ends.

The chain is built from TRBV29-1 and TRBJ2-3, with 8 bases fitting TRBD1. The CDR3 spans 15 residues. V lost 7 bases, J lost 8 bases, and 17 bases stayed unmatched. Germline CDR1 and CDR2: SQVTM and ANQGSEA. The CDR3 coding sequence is TGCAGCGCTTTGGGTGGACAGGGAACATTAGGTACGCAGTATTTT. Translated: CSALGGQGTLGTQYF.

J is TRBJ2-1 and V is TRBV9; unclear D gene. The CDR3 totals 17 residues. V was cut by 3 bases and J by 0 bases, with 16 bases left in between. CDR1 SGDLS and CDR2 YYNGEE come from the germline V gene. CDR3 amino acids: CASSAREIASSYNEQFF. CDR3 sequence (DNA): TGTGCCAGCAGCGCCCGAGAGATAGCTAGCTCCTACAATGAGCAGTTCTTC.

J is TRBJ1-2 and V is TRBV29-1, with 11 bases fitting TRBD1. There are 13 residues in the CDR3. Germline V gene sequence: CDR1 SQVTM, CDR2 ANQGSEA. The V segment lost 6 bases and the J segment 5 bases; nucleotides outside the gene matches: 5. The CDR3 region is CSVRTGGRYGYTF. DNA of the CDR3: TGCAGCGTACGGACAGGGGGCAGGTATGGCTACACCTTC.

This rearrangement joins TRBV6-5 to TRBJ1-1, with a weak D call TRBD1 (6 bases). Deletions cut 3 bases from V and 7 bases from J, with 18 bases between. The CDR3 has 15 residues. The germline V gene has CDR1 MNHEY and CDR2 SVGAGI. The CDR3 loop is CASSYWTDDAGEAFF. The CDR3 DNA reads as TGTGCCAGCAGTTATTGGACAGACGACGCCGGTGAAGCTTTCTTT.

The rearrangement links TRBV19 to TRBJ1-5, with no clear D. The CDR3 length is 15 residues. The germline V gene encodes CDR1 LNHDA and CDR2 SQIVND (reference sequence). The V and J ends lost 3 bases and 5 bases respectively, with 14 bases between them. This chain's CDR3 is CASSMVGLGDQPQHF. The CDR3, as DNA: TGTGCCAGTAGTATGGTCGGCTTGGGAGATCAGCCCCAGCATTTT.

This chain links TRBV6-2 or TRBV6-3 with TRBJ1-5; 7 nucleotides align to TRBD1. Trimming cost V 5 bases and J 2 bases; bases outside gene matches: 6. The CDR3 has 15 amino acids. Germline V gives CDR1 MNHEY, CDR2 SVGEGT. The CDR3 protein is CASSKTGHGNQPQHF. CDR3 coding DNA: TGTGCCAGCAGTAAGACAGGGCACGGCAATCAGCCCCAGCATTTT.

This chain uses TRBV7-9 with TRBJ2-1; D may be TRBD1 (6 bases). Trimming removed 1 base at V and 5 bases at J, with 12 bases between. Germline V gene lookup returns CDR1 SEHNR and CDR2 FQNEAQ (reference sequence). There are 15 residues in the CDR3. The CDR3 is CASSLVSGHNNEQFF. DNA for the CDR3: TGTGCCAGCAGCTTAGTCTCGGGACACAACAATGAGCAGTTCTTC.

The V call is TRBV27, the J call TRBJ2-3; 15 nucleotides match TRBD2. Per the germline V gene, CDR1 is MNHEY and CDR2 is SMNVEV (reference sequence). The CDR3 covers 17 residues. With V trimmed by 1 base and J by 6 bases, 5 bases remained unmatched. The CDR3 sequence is CASSLWGLAGGRDTQYF. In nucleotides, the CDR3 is TGTGCCAGCAGTTTATGGGGACTAGCGGGGGGTCGGGATACGCAGTATTTT.

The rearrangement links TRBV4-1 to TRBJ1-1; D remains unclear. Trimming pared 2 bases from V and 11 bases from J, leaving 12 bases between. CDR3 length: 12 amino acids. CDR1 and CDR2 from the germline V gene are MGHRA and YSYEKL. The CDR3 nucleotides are TGCGCCAGCAGCCAACGCGGTATAATGGCTTTCTTT. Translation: CASSQRGIMAFF.

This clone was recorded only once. CDR3 DNA sequence: TGTGCCAGCAGCCCAAGGACTAGCGGGAGGTCTAGCACAGATACGCAGTATTTT. It is translated as CASSPRTSGRSSTDTQYF. The chain couples TRBV9 to TRBJ2-3; 14 nucleotides line up with TRBD2. Germline V CDR1 and CDR2: SGDLS, YYNGEE. There are 18 residues in the CDR3. The junction had 7 bases not matched to a gene; V was cut back by 4 bases and J by 0 bases. The full variable domain, completed using reference TRBV9 and TRBJ2-3, is DSGVTQTPKHLITATGQRVTLRCSPRSGDLSVYWYQQSLDQGLQFLIQYYNGEERAKGNILERFSAQQFPDLHSELNLSSLELGDSALYFCASSPRTSGRSSTDTQYFGPGTRLTVL.

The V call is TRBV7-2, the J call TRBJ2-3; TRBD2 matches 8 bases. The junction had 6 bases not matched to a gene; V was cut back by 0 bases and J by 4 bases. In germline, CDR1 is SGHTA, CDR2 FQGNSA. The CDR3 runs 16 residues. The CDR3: CASSLAIGGVADTQYF. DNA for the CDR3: TGTGCCAGCAGCTTAGCGATCGGGGGGGTCGCAGATACGCAGTATTTT.